This T cell receptor (beta chain) was recovered during a study of immune characterization of retroperitoneal liposarcoma (dated 2019 in TCRdb). Libraries were made using PCR. The instrument was a NextSeq 500. TCRdb reanalyzed the raw reads on its own, using fastp at Q25 for trimming and MiXCR for clone calling, and kept in-frame beta chains. Every distinct CDR3 protein forms one entry, paired with its most common genes and DNA. The sample records some 3,000 distinct CDR3 sequences, around 45% of which are singletons. The ten biggest clones cover 40% of the sample. About this clonotype itself: Its antigen remains undetermined. No base quality information exists; no much larger clone differs at one position.

The germline V gene provides CDR1 MNHNS and CDR2 SASEGT. V is trimmed back by 6 bases and J by 12 bases, and the junction contains 1 base that no gene match accounts for. From the cysteine through the phenylalanine, the CDR3 covers 10 amino acids. Of the read, only the CDR3 DNA is kept; its 30 bases are in frame from base 1. This receptor was taken from a male donor with retroperitoneal liposarcoma. Recombination joined TRBV6-1 with TRBJ2-1; TRBD1 fits 8 bases in the junction. The specimen sequenced was tumor tissue. The DNA is as follows: TGTGCCAGCAGCGACAGGGGGCAGTTCTTC. This yields the protein CASSDRGQFF.